This note documents a single T cell receptor beta chain sequence. This specimen belongs to a study of technical replicates of blood from several donors. The ends were cut back, 7 bases at V and 8 bases at J, with 24 bases in the middle. The CDR3 consists of 16 residues. Per the germline V gene, CDR1 is SGHNT and CDR2 is YENEEA. Generated by immunoSEQ multiplex PCR, the TCRdb table keeps only in-frame clones and is missing some. The repertoire holds approximately 94,000 clones, with almost 97% as singletons. The sample was T cells isolated from PBMCs. The chain recombines TRBV11-3 with TRBJ2-1, with D possibly being TRBD1 (6 bases). The TCR comes from a human donor in good health. The CDR3 here is CASTSSVGTSTHEQFF. The CDR3, as DNA: TGTGCCAGCACTTCGTCCGTCGGGACAAGCACCCATGAGCAGTTCTTC.